The T cell receptor beta chain under discussion was sequenced for a study of CD8+CD57+ T cells in acquired aplastic anemia. About the research overall: Healthy-donor CD4+ cells averaged about 9.9 million reads. Study findings and constraints: Overlap between patients and controls comprised almost 30 CD8+ CDR3 sequences. Patients were compared with controls for CD8+ Simpson's diversity, and no significant difference emerged.

Using genomic DNA as the template, TCR beta VDJ and CDR3 profiling was carried out. TCRdb re-derived calls from the reads in MiXCR, one entry per CDR3 protein. In the table there are roughly 61,000 distinct CDR3 sequences, under 55% of which are singletons. A word on this clonotype: Its antigen is not known.

Germline V lookup: CDR1 SGHVS, CDR2 FQNEAQ. The CDR3 runs 13 residues. Trimming shortened V by 2 bases and J by 4 bases, and 6 bases separated the two germline ends. J is TRBJ1-3 and V is TRBV7-8, with D hard to call. This TCR derives from a human donor in good health, serving as a control. Sequencing was performed on sorted CD4+, CD8+, or CD8+CD57+ T cells (not recorded which) from PBMCs. The CDR3 protein is CASSLISGNTIYF. In DNA form, the CDR3 reads TGTGCCAGCAGCTTAATAAGCGGAAACACCATATATTTT. The full variable domain, rest sourced from reference TRBV7-8 and TRBJ1-3, is GAGVSQSPRYKVAKRGQDVALRCDPISGHVSLFWYQQALGQGPEFLTYFQNEAQLDKSGLPSDRFFAERPEGSVSTLKIQRTQQEDSAVYLCASSLISGNTIYFGEGSWLTVV.